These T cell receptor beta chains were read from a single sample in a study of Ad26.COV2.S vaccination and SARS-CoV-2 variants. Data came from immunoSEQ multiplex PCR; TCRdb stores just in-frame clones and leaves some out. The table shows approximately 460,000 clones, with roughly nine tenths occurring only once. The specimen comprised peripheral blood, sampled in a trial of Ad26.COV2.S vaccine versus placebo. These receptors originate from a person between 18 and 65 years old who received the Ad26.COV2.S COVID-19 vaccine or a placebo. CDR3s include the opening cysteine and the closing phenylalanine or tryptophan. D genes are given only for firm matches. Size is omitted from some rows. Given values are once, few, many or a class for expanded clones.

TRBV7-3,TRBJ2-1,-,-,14,TGTGCCAGCAGCCCGGGAAACGGTCTCAATGAGCAGTTCTTC,CASSPGNGLNEQFF
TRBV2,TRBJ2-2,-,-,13,TGTGCCAGCCGGGTGAGCTACACCGGGGAGCTGTTTTTT,CASRVSYTGELFF
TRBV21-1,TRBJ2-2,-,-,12,TGTGCCAGCACTGGGAACACCGGGGAGCTGTTTTTT,CASTGNTGELFF
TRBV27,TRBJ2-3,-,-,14,TGTGCCAGCAGTTTATCTTTTGAGGATTATGAACAGTATTTT,CASSLSFEDYEQYF
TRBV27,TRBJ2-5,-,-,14,TGTGCCAGCAGTTTATCACGGCAGACAGAGACCCAGTACTTC,CASSLSRQTETQYF
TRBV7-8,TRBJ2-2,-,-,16,TGTGCCAGCAGCTCTGTGGGAGGGGGTAACACCGGGGAGCTGTTTTTT,CASSSVGGGNTGELFF
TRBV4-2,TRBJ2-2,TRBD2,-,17,TGTGCCAGCAGCCCGGTCGGGAGCGGGAGGATCTCCGGGGAGCTGTTTTTT,CASSPVGSGRISGELFF
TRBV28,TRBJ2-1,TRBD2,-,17,TGTGCCAGCAGTGGGCAGGGACCAACCGGCGGGAGGGATGAGCAGTTCTTC,CASSGQGPTGGRDEQFF
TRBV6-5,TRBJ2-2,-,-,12,TGTGCCAGCAGTTACTATTCCGGGGAGCTGTTTTTT,CASSYYSGELFF
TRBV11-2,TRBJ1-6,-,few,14,TGTGCCAGCAGCCCCGGTGGGAGGACTCTCCACCTCCACTTT,CASSPGGRTLHLHF
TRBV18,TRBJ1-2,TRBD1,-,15,TGTGCCAGCTCGCGAAGGGACAGTCCTAACTATGGCTACACCTTC,CASSRRDSPNYGYTF